One sample yielded the 7 T cell receptor beta chains listed below, sequenced in a study of T cell responses to AZD1222 COVID-19 vaccine (TCRdb year 2021). In light of the paper, this sample's time point label describes: baseline before first vaccination. The library was obtained by the immunoSEQ multiplex PCR assay. As stored in TCRdb, this immuneACCESS dataset retains in-frame rearrangements with V and J assigned. A fraction of the clones does not appear; measured against another copy, unresolved V genes explain less than half of the discrepancy, and the remainder lacks a known reason. The sample contains roughly 120,000 clones, approximately 90% of them found a single time. In total, the top ten clones hold 2.5% to 3.5% of the sample. Source: peripheral blood, taken on day 0 of AZD1222 vaccination. Receptors originate from an adult in good health.

The chain recombines TRBV9 with TRBJ1-4; D unresolved. CDR1 is SGDLS, CDR2 YYNGEE, per germline. The CDR3 contains 16 residues. V dropped 0 bases and J dropped 0 bases, with 9 bases sitting between them. This CDR3 reads CASSVGVSATNEKLFF. The CDR3 bases are TGTGCCAGCAGCGTAGGGGTTTCCGCAACTAATGAAAAACTGTTTTTT.

This clone was found once. The rearrangement joins TRBV6-1 to TRBJ2-3, with 8 positions matching TRBD1. CDR1 is MNHNS, CDR2 SASEGT, per germline. CDR3 size: 15 residues. The V segment lost 1 base and the J segment 2 bases; nucleotides outside the gene matches: 2. The chain's CDR3 is CASSEGTGHTDTQYF. The DNA of the CDR3 is TGTGCCAGCAGTGAAGGGACAGGGCACACAGATACGCAGTATTTT.

The J gene is TRBJ2-6, the V gene TRBV28; D perhaps matches TRBD2 (5 bases). Germline lookup yields CDR1 MDHEN and CDR2 SYDVKM. The CDR3 runs 16 residues. V lost 10 bases and J 0 bases, leaving 16 bases between the germline ends. The CDR3 coding sequence is TGTGCCACCCGGACTTTTTTTAGCTCTGGGGCCAACGTCCTGACTTTC. This encodes CATRTFFSSGANVLTF.

The J gene is TRBJ1-5, the V gene TRBV19; possibly TRBD1 for D (5 bases). The germline CDR1 and CDR2 sequences are LNHDA and SQIVND (reference sequence). The ends were cut back, 3 bases at V and 2 bases at J, with 8 bases in the middle. The CDR3 totals 14 residues. This CDR3 reads CASSIGHRNQPQHF. In DNA form, the CDR3 reads TGTGCCAGTAGTATCGGACATCGCAATCAGCCCCAGCATTTT.

V is TRBV19 and J is TRBJ2-3, with D perhaps TRBD1 or TRBD2 (5 bases each). CDR1 and CDR2 from the germline V gene are LNHDA and SQIVND (reference sequence). The CDR3 extends over 14 amino acids. V shed 3 bases and J shed 8 bases, with 15 bases lying between them. The CDR3 coding sequence is TGTGCCAGTAGTATCCCAGGGAGCAGGAGTACGCAGTATTTT. This sequence encodes CASSIPGSRSTQYF. Full variable domain (missing parts from reference TRBV19 and TRBJ2-3): DGGITQSPKYLFRKEGQNVTLSCEQNLNHDAMYWYRQDPGQGLRLIYYSQIVNDFQKGDIAEGYSVSREKKESFPLTVTSAQKNPTAFYLCASSIPGSRSTQYFGPGTRLTVL.

This clone was observed a handful of times. The sample carries other DNA sequences with the same CDR3. The chain joins TRBV18 to TRBJ1-3; D not resolved. The ends were cut back, 1 base at V and 2 bases at J, with 6 bases in the middle. Germline assignment: CDR1 KGHSH and CDR2 LQKENI. The CDR3 is 14 amino acids. In DNA, the CDR3 is TGTGCCAGCTCACCACAGGGCGCTGGAAACACCATATATTTT. This encodes CASSPQGAGNTIYF. Variable domain in full (rest from reference TRBV18 and TRBJ1-3): NAGVMQNPRHLVRRRGQEARLRCSPMKGHSHVYWYRQLPEEGLKFMVYLQKENIIDESGMPKERFSAEFPKEGPSILRIQQVVRGDSAAYFCASSPQGAGNTIYFGEGSWLTVV.

The chain joins TRBV7-8 to TRBJ2-3, with TRBD1 as a possible D gene (5 bases). Between the trimmed V and J ends, which lost 0 bases and 0 bases, there was a span of 7 bases. CDR3 length: 15 residues. Germline V gene lookup returns CDR1 SGHVS and CDR2 FQNEAQ. DNA of the CDR3: TGTGCCAGCAGCTTAGCAGCAGGGAGCACAGATACGCAGTATTTT. Translation: CASSLAAGSTDTQYF.